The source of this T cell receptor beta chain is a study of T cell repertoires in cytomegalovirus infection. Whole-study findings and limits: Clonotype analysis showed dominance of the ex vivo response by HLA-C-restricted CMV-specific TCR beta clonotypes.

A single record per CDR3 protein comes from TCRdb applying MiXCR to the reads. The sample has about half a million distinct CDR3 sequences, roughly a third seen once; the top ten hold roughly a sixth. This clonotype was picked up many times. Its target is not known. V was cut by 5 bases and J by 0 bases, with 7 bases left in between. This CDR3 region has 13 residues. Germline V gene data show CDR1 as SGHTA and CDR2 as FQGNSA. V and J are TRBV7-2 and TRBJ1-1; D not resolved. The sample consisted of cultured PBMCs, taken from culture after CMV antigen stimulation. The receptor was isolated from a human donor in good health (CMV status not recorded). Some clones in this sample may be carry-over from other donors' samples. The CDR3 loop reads CASSRVLNTEAFF. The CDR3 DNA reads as TGTGCCAGCAGCCGCGTGCTGAACACTGAAGCTTTCTTT. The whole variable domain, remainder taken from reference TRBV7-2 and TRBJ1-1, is GAGVSQSPSNKVTEKGKDVELRCDPISGHTALYWYRQSLGQGLEFLIYFQGNSAPDKSGLPSDRFSAERTGGSVSTLTIQRTQQEDSAVYLCASSRVLNTEAFFGQGTRLTVV.